This T cell receptor beta chain was recovered during a study of OX40 agonist ivuxolimab in advanced cancers. About the research overall: A history of anti-PD-1, anti-PD-L1 or anti-CTLA-4 therapy was acceptable, and about 40% had some. Whole-study findings and limits: Some patients who did not respond also had low normalized T-cell clonal expansion.

The V end lost 1 base, the J end lost 3 bases, and 7 bases lay between the germline ends. Germline CDR1 and CDR2: SGHRS and YFSETQ. The CDR3 length is 13 residues. Collection of blood occurred at baseline, at cycle 4 day 1, and at cycle 7 day 1. With regard to this clone: Its antigen is not identified.

Sequencing was performed with immunoSEQ multiplex PCR; in TCRdb, only in-frame clones are kept and a portion is missing. The sample carries about 86,000 clones, approximately 90% recorded once. The sequencing used CD4+ or CD8+ T cells sorted from blood, collected in a trial of the OX40 agonist ivuxolimab. The chain carries TRBV5-1 and TRBJ1-2; no clear D. This sequence originates from an adult with an advanced solid tumor such as melanoma, head and neck, liver or kidney cancer. The CDR3 spells CASSLTPDYGYTF. The CDR3, as DNA: TGCGCCAGCAGCTTGACCCCGGACTATGGCTACACCTTC.